The T cell receptor (beta chain) described here comes from a study of cytomegalovirus exposure and HLA in healthy donors. Study overall: Falling in the Caucasian-associated ancestry cluster were roughly 80% of 300 to 500 genotyped donors. Regarding the study as a whole: A later analysis showed TCR association rates differing by HLA locus, peaking at DRB1 and lowest at HLA-C. Later, an analysis found that common viral pathogens appeared to be linked with several of the most significant clusters.

Primers for the PCR totalled 60 Vbeta and 13 Jbeta. Here immunoSEQ multiplex PCR was the method, and the copy in TCRdb shows in-frame clones only, minus some. The sample yields about 110,000 clones, just under 70% seen once. CDR1 MNHNY and CDR2 SVGAGI come from the germline V gene (reference sequence). Germline trimming cut 5 bases from V and 4 bases from J; bases unmatched to any gene: 5. The CDR3 runs 14 residues. In its sample, this clone is medium-sized. Its target is unknown. This clonotype originated in a woman aged 70-85 years in good health and CMV-seropositive. Sequencing input: PBMCs. V is TRBV6-6 and J is TRBJ2-7, with 10 bases aligning to TRBD1. CDR3 amino acids: CASSVGQGVYEQYF. The CDR3 nucleotides read TGTGCCAGCAGTGTAGGACAGGGGGTGTACGAGCAGTACTTC.